These T cell receptor beta chains were read from a single sample in a study of a mutant IDH1 vaccine in newly diagnosed glioma. Assay: immunoSEQ multiplex PCR; the TCRdb copy retains only in-frame clones and omits some. The repertoire holds around 50,000 clones, with over 80% as singletons. These receptors' targets are unknown. Here the sequenced sample was PBMCs, taken from a glioma patient whose treatment included an IDH1 peptide vaccine. The receptors were sampled from a woman in her forties with glioma. The CDR3 runs from the conserved cysteine through the conserved F or W. The D gene is left open where the match is weak. Only part of the rows carry a size: once, few, many, or a class if the clone is expanded.

V gene	J gene	clone size	D gene	CDR3 protein	CDR3 DNA
TRBV29-1	TRBJ2-1	once	TRBD1	CSGPMGQGINNEQFF	TGCAGCGGCCCGATGGGACAGGGGATAAACAATGAGCAGTTCTTC
TRBV7-7	TRBJ2-2	once	TRBD2	CASSPIQGTSGSGELFF	TGTGCTAGCAGCCCTATCCAAGGGACTAGCGGGAGCGGGGAGCTGTTTTTT
TRBV18	TRBJ2-7	NA	NA	CASSPPVVGGMAYEQYF	TGTGCCAGCTCACCACCGGTCGTAGGGGGGATGGCCTACGAGCAGTACTTC
TRBV30	TRBJ2-7	NA	NA	CAWSVERSYEQYF	TGTGCCTGGAGTGTAGAAAGGAGCTACGAGCAGTACTTC
TRBV18	TRBJ1-4	NA	TRBD1	CASSLLGQMNEKLFF	TGTGCCAGCTCACTCCTGGGACAGATGAATGAAAAACTGTTTTTT
TRBV2	TRBJ1-3	NA	TRBD1	CASSADRGAGNTIYF	TGTGCCAGCAGCGCCGACAGGGGGGCTGGAAACACCATATATTTT
TRBV4-1	TRBJ2-1	NA	NA	CASSQVNGLREFF	TGCGCCAGCAGCCAAGTCAATGGACTCAGAGAGTTCTTC
TRBV7-9	TRBJ2-3	few	TRBD1	CASSPDRLRLADTQYF	TGTGCCAGCAGCCCGGACAGGTTACGGCTCGCAGATACGCAGTATTTT
TRBV19	TRBJ2-1	NA	TRBD2	CASSMGLAGGPGDEQFF	TGTGCCAGTAGTATGGGACTAGCGGGAGGGCCTGGGGATGAGCAGTTCTTC
TRBV7-9	TRBJ2-7	NA	NA	CASSLDEQYF	TGTGCCAGCAGCTTAGACGAGCAGTACTTC
TRBV25-1	TRBJ1-1	NA	NA	CASSDSKKDEAFF	TGTGCCAGCAGTGATAGCAAGAAGGACGAAGCTTTCTTT
TRBV7-8	TRBJ1-1	NA	NA	CASSFTGLMNTEAFF	TGTGCCAGCAGCTTTACTGGACTGATGAACACTGAAGCTTTCTTT
TRBV2	TRBJ2-7	NA	NA	CASMYPRAFDEQYF	TGTGCCAGCATGTACCCCCGGGCTTTCGACGAGCAGTACTTC
TRBV4-2	TRBJ2-5	NA	TRBD2	CASSQDPTGGRETQYF	TGTGCCAGCAGCCAAGATCCGACGGGGGGTAGGGAGACCCAGTACTTC
TRBV5-1	TRBJ2-7	NA	NA	CASSPGQGAYEQYF	TGCGCCAGCAGCCCGGGCCAGGGAGCCTACGAGCAGTACTTC
TRBV5-4	TRBJ1-5	NA	NA	CASSLGSNQPQHF	TGTGCCAGCAGCCTTGGGTCCAATCAGCCCCAGCATTTT
TRBV10-1	TRBJ2-2	once	NA	CASGLTTRELFF	TGCGCCAGCGGACTAACGACCCGGGAGCTGTTTTTT
TRBV29-1	TRBJ2-1	NA	TRBD1	CSVERQGAHEQFF	TGCAGCGTTGAAAGGCAGGGGGCGCATGAGCAGTTCTTC
TRBV4-3	TRBJ2-5	NA	TRBD1	CASSQVGQGAAQYF	TGCGCCAGCAGCCAGGTGGGACAGGGGGCGGCCCAGTACTTC
TRBV6-5	TRBJ2-2	NA	NA	CASSYLGHLTGELFF	TGTGCCAGCAGTTACCTGGGACACCTCACCGGGGAGCTGTTTTTT
TRBV9	TRBJ2-5	NA	TRBD2	CASSPSLREGQETQYF	TGTGCCAGCAGCCCTTCTCTGCGGGAGGGCCAAGAGACCCAGTACTTC
TRBV4-1	TRBJ1-1	few	NA	CASSEKIALLHEAFF	TGCGCCAGCAGCGAAAAGATAGCCTTACTTCACGAAGCTTTCTTT
TRBV7-9	TRBJ1-5	NA	TRBD1	CASSSGQGSNQPQHF	TGTGCCAGCAGCTCCGGACAGGGCAGCAATCAGCCCCAGCATTTT